The 14 T cell receptor beta chains below were found in one sample sequenced in a study of T cell responses to AZD1222 COVID-19 vaccine. The repertoire was sequenced with immunoSEQ multiplex PCR; TCRdb's copy has only in-frame clones and lacks some. This sample has 90,000 to 110,000 clones, with roughly 87% found just once. Here the sequenced sample was peripheral blood, taken on day 0 of MenACWY control vaccination. The source of these receptors is an adult in good health.

J is TRBJ2-1 and V is TRBV5-1; weak D call: TRBD2 (5 bases). CDR1 and CDR2 (germline): SGHRS, YFSETQ. The CDR3 runs 15 residues. V lost 0 bases, J lost 1 base, and 8 bases lay in between. The CDR3: CASSLAPGSYNEQFF. In nucleotides, the CDR3 is TGCGCCAGCAGCTTGGCCCCGGGATCCTACAATGAGCAGTTCTTC.

The chain links TRBV6-1 to TRBJ1-1, with D tentatively TRBD1 (5 bases). V gave up 1 base and J gave up 6 bases, with 12 bases separating them. The CDR3 runs to 14 residues. Germline V gives CDR1 MNHNS, CDR2 SASEGT. CDR3 sequence reads: CASSEGGGSAEAFF. CDR3 nucleotide sequence: TGTGCCAGCAGTGAAGGGGGGGGTAGCGCTGAAGCTTTCTTT.

This rearrangement joins TRBV9 to TRBJ2-3, with 10 positions matching TRBD1. The junction had 5 bases not matched to a gene; V was cut back by 1 base and J by 3 bases. The germline V gene encodes CDR1 SGDLS and CDR2 YYNGEE. This CDR3 comprises 16 residues. CDR3 in DNA: TGTGCCAGCAGCGTATGGGGGACAGGGGAGACAGATACGCAGTATTTT. The encoded protein is CASSVWGTGETDTQYF.

This clone was seen once. V usage is TRBV9 and J usage is TRBJ2-5; D is uncertain. Deletions cut 2 bases from V and 1 base from J, with 12 bases between. The CDR3 consists of 15 residues. Germline V gene sequence: CDR1 SGDLS, CDR2 YYNGEE. The CDR3 protein is CASSVIPGGQETQYF. CDR3 DNA sequence: TGTGCCAGCAGCGTCATCCCAGGCGGCCAAGAGACCCAGTACTTC. Using reference TRBV9 and TRBJ2-5 for the parts outside the CDR3, the full variable domain is DSGVTQTPKHLITATGQRVTLRCSPRSGDLSVYWYQQSLDQGLQFLIQYYNGEERAKGNILERFSAQQFPDLHSELNLSSLELGDSALYFCASSVIPGGQETQYFGPGTRLLVL.

This clone was observed a single time. The chain is built from TRBV27 and TRBJ2-7; tentatively, D is TRBD2 (5 bases). The V and J ends lost 0 bases and 3 bases respectively, with 15 bases between them. CDR3 length: 16 amino acids. Germline-derived CDR1 and CDR2 are MNHEY and SMNVEV (reference sequence). CDR3 loop: CASSLSIGGPIYEQYF. CDR3 bases: TGTGCCAGCAGTTTATCGATCGGCGGGCCCATCTACGAGCAGTACTTC.

This chain links TRBV21-1 with TRBJ1-5; TRBD1, the table's D call, was not compared with the DNA. TRBV21-1 is shown as a pseudogene. The CDR3 consists of 17 residues. Written as DNA, the CDR3 is TGTGCCAGCAGCAAAGGTGGGGGCAGGGGAGGCAATCAGCCCCAGCATTTT. Protein: CASSKGGGRGGNQPQHF.

The rearrangement uses TRBV18 and TRBJ2-5; D is uncertain. Germline CDR1 reads KGHSH; CDR2 reads LQKENI. Trimming stripped 2 bases from V and 1 base from J, with 8 bases between. CDR3 length: 14 amino acids. The CDR3 DNA reads TGTGCCAGCTCACCAAACAACTTCCAAGAGACCCAGTACTTC. It codes for CASSPNNFQETQYF. Full variable domain (rest looked up from reference TRBV18 and TRBJ2-5): NAGVMQNPRHLVRRRGQEARLRCSPMKGHSHVYWYRQLPEEGLKFMVYLQKENIIDESGMPKERFSAEFPKEGPSILRIQQVVRGDSAAYFCASSPNNFQETQYFGPGTRLLVL.

This clone was detected only a few times. This chain links TRBV5-4 with TRBJ1-4; no clear D gene. V was pared by 5 bases and J by 8 bases, with 16 bases between. Germline V CDR1 and CDR2: SGHNT, YYREEE (reference sequence). The CDR3 runs 14 residues. The CDR3 loop reads CASSTGSINEKLFF. The DNA for the CDR3 is TGTGCCAGCAGTACGGGGAGCATTAACGAAAAACTGTTTTTT.

This sequence joins TRBV6-2 or TRBV6-3 and TRBJ2-5; 9 bases match TRBD1. Germline CDR1 and CDR2: MNHEY and SVGEGT. This CDR3 region has 15 residues. V gave up 6 bases and J gave up 5 bases; unmatched junction bases: 10. CDR3 coding DNA: TGTGCCAGCAGCCAGGGACAGGGTTTATCTGAGACCCAGTACTTC. Protein sequence: CASSQGQGLSETQYF.

This clone was counted only a few times. This chain joins TRBV28 and TRBJ1-5; D uncertain. V lost 2 bases and J lost 2, with 13 bases in between. Germline V lookup: CDR1 MDHEN, CDR2 SYDVKM. The CDR3 covers 16 residues. In DNA, the CDR3 is TGTGCCAGCAGTTTAGGGATGACGCGGGGCAATCAGCCCCAGCATTTT. It is translated as CASSLGMTRGNQPQHF.

The gene calls are TRBV29-1 and TRBJ2-1, with D possibly matching TRBD2 (5 bases). The CDR3 is 14 amino acids. The V gene's germline CDR1 is SQVTM and CDR2 ANQGSEA. Between the trimmed V and J ends, which lost 7 bases and 0 bases, there was a span of 13 bases. This CDR3 reads CSGGGRGSYNEQFF. The CDR3 DNA is TGCAGCGGCGGAGGTAGAGGCTCCTACAATGAGCAGTTCTTC.

The chain couples TRBV12-3 or TRBV12-4 to TRBJ1-1; D possibly corresponds to TRBD1 (6 bases). CDR3 size: 13 residues. The V end was cut by 8 bases, the J end by 3 bases, with 13 bases between. CDR3 protein: CASLWGRDTEAFF. The CDR3 DNA reads as TGTGCCAGCCTATGGGGGCGGGACACTGAAGCTTTCTTT.

Written as DNA, the CDR3 is TGTGCCAGCAGCCCCCTCGACGCGGGGGTCGAGCAGTACTTC. Translated: CASSPLDAGVEQYF. V gene TRBV5-6 combines with J gene TRBJ2-7; 7 bases align to TRBD2. Looked up from germline, CDR1 is SGHDT and CDR2 is YYEEEE. With V trimmed by 4 bases and J by 6 bases, 10 bases remained unmatched. The CDR3 runs 14 residues.

DNA for the CDR3: TGTGCCAGCAGTTACTCGGGGGAGGCTTTTGAGCAGTTCTTC. Translation gives CASSYSGEAFEQFF. The chain carries TRBV6-5 and TRBJ2-1; weak D call: TRBD2 (6 bases). V was pared by 0 bases and J by 9 bases, with 12 bases between. CDR1 is MNHEY, CDR2 SVGAGI, per germline. This CDR3 contains 14 residues.